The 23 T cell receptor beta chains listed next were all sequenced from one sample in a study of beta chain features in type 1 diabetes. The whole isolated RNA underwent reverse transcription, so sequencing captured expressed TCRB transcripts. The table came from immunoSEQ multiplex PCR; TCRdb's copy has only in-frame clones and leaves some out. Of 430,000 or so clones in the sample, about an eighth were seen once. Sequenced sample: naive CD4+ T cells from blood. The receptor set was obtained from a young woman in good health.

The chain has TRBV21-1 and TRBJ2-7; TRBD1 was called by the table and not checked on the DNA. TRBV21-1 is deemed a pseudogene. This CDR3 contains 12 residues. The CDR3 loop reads CASSIRPYEQYV. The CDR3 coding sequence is TGTGCCAGCAGCATCAGGCCCTACGAGCAGTACGTC.

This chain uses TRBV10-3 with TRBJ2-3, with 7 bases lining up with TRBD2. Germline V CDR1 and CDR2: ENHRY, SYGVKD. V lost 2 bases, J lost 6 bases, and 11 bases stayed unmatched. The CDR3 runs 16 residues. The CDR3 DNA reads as TGTGCCATCAGTGAGCTAGCGGAGTCCAGAAAGGATACGCAGTATTTT. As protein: CAISELAESRKDTQYF.

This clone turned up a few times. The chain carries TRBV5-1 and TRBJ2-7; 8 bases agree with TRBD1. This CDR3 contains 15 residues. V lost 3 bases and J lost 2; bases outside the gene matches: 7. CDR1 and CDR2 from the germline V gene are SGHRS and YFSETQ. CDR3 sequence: CASSSRTGTTYEQYF. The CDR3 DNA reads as TGCGCCAGCAGCTCGAGGACAGGGACGACCTACGAGCAGTACTTC.

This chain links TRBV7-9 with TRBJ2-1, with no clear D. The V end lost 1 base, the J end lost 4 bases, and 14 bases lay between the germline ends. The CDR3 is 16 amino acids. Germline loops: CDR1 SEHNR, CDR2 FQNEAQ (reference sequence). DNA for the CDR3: TGTGCCAGCAGCTTAGACCGGGCATACACTTACAATGAGCAGTTCTTC. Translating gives CASSLDRAYTYNEQFF.

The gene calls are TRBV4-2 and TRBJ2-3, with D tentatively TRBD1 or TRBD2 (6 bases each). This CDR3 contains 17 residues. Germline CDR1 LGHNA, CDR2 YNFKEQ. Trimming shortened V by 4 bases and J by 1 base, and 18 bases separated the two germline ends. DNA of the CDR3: TGTGCCAGCAGCCCGCAAGATCCGGGGGCAGGCACAGATACGCAGTATTTT. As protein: CASSPQDPGAGTDTQYF.

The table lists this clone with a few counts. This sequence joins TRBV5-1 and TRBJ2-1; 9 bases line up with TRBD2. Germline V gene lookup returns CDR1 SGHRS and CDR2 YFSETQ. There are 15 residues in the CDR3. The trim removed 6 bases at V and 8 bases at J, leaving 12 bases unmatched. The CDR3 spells CASKLSEREDYEQFF. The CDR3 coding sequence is TGCGCCAGCAAGTTGTCCGAGCGGGAGGATTATGAGCAGTTCTTC.

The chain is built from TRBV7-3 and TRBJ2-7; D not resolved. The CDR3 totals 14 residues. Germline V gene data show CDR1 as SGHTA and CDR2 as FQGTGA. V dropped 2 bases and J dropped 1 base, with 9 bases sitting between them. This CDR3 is CASSLSAASYEQYF. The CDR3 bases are TGTGCCAGCAGCTTATCGGCGGCATCCTACGAGCAGTACTTC.

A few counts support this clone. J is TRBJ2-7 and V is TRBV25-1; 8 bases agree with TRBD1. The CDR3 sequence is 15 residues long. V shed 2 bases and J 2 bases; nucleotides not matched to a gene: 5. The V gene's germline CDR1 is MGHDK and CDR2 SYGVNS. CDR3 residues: CASSERDRYAYEQYF. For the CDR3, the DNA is TGTGCCAGCAGTGAAAGGGACAGGTACGCCTACGAGCAGTACTTC.

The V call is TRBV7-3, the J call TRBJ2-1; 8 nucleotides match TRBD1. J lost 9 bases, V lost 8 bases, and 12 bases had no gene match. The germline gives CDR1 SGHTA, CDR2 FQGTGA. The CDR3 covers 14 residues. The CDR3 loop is CASGRTGKFSEQFF. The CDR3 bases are TGTGCCAGCGGGCGGACAGGGAAGTTCAGTGAGCAGTTCTTC.

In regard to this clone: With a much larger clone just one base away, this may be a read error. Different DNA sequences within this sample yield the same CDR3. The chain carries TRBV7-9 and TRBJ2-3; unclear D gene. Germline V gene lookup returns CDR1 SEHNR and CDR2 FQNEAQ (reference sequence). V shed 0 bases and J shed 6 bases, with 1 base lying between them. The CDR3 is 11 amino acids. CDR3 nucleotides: TGTGCCAGCAGCTTAGCGGATACGCAGTATTTT. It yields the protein CASSLADTQYF.

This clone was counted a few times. CDR3 sequence (DNA): TGTGCCAGTAGTATAGTCACGACCGGGGAGCTGTTTTTT. Translated, it gives CASSIVTTGELFF. V is TRBV19 and J is TRBJ2-2; D ambiguous. V dropped 1 base and J dropped 5 bases, with 5 bases sitting between them. Germline lookup yields CDR1 LNHDA and CDR2 SQIVND (reference sequence). The CDR3 has 13 amino acids.

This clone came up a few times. This chain's CDR3 is CASSRGQGGTYEQYV. For the CDR3, the DNA is TGTGCCAGCAGCCGGGGACAGGGGGGAACCTACGAGCAGTACGTC. V usage is TRBV7-2 and J usage is TRBJ2-7, with 11 bases fitting TRBD1. Germline V CDR1 and CDR2: SGHTA, FQGNSA. V lost 5 bases and J lost 2; bases outside the gene matches: 5. The CDR3 is 15 amino acids.

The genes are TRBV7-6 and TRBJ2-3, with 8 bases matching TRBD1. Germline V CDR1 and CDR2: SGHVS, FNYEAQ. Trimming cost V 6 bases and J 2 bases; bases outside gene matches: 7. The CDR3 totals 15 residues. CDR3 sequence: CASSSRTGHTDTQYF. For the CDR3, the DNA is TGTGCCAGCAGTAGTCGGACAGGGCACACAGATACGCAGTATTTT.

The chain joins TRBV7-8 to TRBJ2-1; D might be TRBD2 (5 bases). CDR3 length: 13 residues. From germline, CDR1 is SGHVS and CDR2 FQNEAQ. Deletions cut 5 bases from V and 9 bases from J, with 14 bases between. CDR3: CASSIIARAEQFF. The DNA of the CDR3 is TGTGCCAGCAGCATCATCGCGCGGGCTGAGCAGTTCTTC.

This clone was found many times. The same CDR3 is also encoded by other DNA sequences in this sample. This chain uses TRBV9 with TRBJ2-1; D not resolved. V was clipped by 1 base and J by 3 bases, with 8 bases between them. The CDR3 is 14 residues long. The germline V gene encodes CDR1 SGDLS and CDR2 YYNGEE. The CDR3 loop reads CASSVSGGYNEQFF. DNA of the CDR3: TGTGCCAGCAGCGTAAGTGGCGGCTACAATGAGCAGTTCTTC.

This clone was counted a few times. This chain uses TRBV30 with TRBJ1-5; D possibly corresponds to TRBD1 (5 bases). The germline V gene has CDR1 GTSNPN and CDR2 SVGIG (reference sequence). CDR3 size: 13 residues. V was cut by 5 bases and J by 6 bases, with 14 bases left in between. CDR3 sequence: CAWGAQGGQPQHF. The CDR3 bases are TGTGCCTGGGGCGCTCAGGGTGGTCAGCCCCAGCATTTT.

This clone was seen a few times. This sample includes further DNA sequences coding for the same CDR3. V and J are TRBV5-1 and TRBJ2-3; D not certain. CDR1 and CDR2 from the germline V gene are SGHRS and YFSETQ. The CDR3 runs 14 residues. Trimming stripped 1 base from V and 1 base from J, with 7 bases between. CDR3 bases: TGCGCCAGCAGCTTGCGCGTAGGCACAGATACGCAGTATTTT. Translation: CASSLRVGTDTQYF.

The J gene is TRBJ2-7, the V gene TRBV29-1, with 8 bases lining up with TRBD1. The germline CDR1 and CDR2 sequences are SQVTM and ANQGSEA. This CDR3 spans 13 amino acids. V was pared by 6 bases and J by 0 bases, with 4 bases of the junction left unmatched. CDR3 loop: CSVRQGSSYEQYF. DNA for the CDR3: TGCAGCGTGAGACAGGGGAGCTCCTACGAGCAGTACTTC.

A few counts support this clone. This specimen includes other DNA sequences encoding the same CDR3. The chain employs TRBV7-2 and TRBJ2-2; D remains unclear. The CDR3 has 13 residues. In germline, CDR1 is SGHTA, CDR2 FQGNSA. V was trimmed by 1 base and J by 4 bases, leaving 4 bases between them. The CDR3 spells CASSLGPTGELFF. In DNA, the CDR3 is TGTGCCAGCAGCTTAGGCCCCACCGGGGAGCTGTTTTTT. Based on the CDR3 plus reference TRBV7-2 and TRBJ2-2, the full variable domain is GAGVSQSPSNKVTEKGKDVELRCDPISGHTALYWYRQSLGQGLEFLIYFQGNSAPDKSGLPSDRFSAERTGGSVSTLTIQRTQQEDSAVYLCASSLGPTGELFFGEGSRLTVL.

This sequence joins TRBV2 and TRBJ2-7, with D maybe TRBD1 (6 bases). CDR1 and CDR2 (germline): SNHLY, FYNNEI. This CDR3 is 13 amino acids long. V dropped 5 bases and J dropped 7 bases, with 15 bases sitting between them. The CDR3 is CASSPQGPWEQYV. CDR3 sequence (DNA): TGTGCCAGCAGTCCTCAGGGGCCCTGGGAGCAGTACGTC.

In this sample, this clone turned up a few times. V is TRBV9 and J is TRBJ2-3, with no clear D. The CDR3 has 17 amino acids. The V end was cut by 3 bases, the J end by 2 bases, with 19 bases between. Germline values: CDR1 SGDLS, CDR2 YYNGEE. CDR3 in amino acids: CASSDTRHMITTDTQYF. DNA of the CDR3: TGTGCCAGCAGCGATACGAGACACATGATCACCACAGATACGCAGTATTTT.

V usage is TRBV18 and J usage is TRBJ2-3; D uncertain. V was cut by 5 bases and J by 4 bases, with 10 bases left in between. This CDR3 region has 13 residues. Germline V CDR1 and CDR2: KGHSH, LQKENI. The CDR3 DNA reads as TGTGCCAGCTCATCTACCCGCCCAGATACGCAGTATTTT. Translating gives CASSSTRPDTQYF.

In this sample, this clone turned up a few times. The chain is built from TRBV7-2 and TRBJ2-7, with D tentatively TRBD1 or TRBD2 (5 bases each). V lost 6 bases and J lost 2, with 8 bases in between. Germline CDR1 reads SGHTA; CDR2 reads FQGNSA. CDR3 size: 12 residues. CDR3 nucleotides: TGTGCCAGCAGGAGGGGAACCTACGAGCAGTACTTC. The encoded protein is CASRRGTYEQYF.